This T cell receptor (beta chain) was retrieved from a study of shared clonotypes between healthy human individuals. CDR1 and CDR2 (germline): SGHRS, YFSETQ. The CDR3 length is 15 residues. V was pared by 3 bases and J by 4 bases, with 17 bases between. Researchers ran the assay at a deep level. TCRdb's table, derived via immunoSEQ multiplex PCR, lists solely in-frame clones and lacks some. The sample shows about 2 million clones, about 94% of them seen only once. CD8 cells regarded as naive lacked CD45RO, were positively chosen for CCR7, and omitted terminally differentiated effector memory CD45RA+ cells.

The rearrangement uses TRBV5-1 and TRBJ2-7; a weak D match, TRBD1 (6 bases). The receptor was isolated from a man between 18 and 35 years old in good health. The specimen sequenced was naive CD8+ T cells sorted from blood. The CDR3 nucleotides are TGCGCCAGCAGCTGGATGACAGGAGAGGGTTACGAGCAGTACTTC. Its protein product is CASSWMTGEGYEQYF.